This T cell receptor beta chain is drawn from a study of blood T cells in healthy people across ages. Study-level points and caveats: CMV infection status of these donors was not known.

Total RNA, at least 5.5 micrograms per sample, was extracted from PBMCs. The sample holds a few counts of this clonotype. The antigen is undetermined. Combining a sample-barcoded 5' primer with a J-beta primer mix, a second PCR ran for roughly 7 to 12 cycles. The template-switch adaptor was a 5' adaptor with 12 random nucleotides. It tagged each cDNA molecule. One entry per CDR3 protein, called by TCRdb with MiXCR from the 5' RACE reads. The sample holds about 1.1 million distinct CDR3 sequences; more than 30% are singletons and the top ten take about an eighth. Germline V lookup: CDR1 SGHTA, CDR2 FQGNSA. V gave up 1 base and J gave up 4 bases; unmatched junction bases: 8. The CDR3 totals 17 residues.

This clonotype was obtained from a man aged 18 to 29 in good health. Input material: blood. V is TRBV7-2 and J is TRBJ2-3; TRBD1 matches 10 bases. The DNA of the CDR3 is TGTGCCAGCAGCTTAGGAATGGACAGGGGGAGGTCAGATACGCAGTATTTT. Amino acid sequence: CASSLGMDRGRSDTQYF.